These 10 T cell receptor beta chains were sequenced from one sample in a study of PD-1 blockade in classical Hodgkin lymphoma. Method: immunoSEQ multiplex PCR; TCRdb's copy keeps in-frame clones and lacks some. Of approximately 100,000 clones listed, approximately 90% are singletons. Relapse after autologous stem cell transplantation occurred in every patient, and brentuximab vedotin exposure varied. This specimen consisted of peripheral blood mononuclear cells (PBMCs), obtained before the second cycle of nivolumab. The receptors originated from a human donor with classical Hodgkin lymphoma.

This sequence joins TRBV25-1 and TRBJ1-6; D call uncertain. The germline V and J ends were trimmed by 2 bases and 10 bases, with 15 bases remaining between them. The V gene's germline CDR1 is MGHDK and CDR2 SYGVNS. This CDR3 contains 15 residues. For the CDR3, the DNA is TGTGCCAGCAGTGAAAGGGTCGTCGGGGAATCACCCCTCCACTTT. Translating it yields CASSERVVGESPLHF. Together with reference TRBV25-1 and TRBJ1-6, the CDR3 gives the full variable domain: EADIYQTPRYLVIGTGKKITLECSQTMGHDKMYWYQQDPGMELHLIHYSYGVNSTEKGDLSSESTVSRIRTEHFPLTLESARPSHTSQYLCASSERVVGESPLHFGNGTRLTVT.

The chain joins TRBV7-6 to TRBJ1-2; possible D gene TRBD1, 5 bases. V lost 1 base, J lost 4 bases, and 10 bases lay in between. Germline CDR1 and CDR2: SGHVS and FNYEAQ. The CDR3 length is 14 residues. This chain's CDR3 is CASSLVAGSYGYTF. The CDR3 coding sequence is TGTGCCAGCAGCTTAGTGGCAGGGTCCTATGGCTACACCTTC.

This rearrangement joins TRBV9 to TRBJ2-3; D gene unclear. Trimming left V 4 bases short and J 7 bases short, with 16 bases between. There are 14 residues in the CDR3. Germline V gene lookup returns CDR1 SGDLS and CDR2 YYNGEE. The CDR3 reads CASSIPSDGHTQYF. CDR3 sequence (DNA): TGTGCCAGCAGCATACCATCGGACGGTCATACGCAGTATTTT.

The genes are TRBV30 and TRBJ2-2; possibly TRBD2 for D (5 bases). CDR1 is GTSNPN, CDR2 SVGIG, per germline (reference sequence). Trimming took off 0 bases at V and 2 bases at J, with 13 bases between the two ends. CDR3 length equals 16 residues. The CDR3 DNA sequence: TGTGCCTGGAGTGTAAGTAGGAGGCTAAACACCGGGGAGCTGTTTTTT. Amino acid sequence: CAWSVSRRLNTGELFF.

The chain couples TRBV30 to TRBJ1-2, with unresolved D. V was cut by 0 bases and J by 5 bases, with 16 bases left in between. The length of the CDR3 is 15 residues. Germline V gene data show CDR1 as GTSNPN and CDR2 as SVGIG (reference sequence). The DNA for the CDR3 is TGTGCCTGGAGTGTAAGGCTCGGGATATTGTATGGCTACACCTTC. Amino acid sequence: CAWSVRLGILYGYTF.

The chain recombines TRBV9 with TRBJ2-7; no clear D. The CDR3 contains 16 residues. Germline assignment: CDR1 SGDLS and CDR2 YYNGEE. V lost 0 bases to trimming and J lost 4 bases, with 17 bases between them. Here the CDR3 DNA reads TGTGCCAGCAGCGTAGGTCACAGCGTGGGGATGTACGAGCAGTACTTC. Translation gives CASSVGHSVGMYEQYF.

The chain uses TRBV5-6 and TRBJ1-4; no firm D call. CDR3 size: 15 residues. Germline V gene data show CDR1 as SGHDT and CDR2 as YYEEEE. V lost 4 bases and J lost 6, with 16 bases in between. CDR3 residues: CASSPPWPGDEKLFF. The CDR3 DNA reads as TGTGCCAGCAGCCCACCCTGGCCTGGGGATGAAAAACTGTTTTTT. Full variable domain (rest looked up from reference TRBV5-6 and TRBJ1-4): DAGVTQSPTHLIKTRGQQVTLRCSPKSGHDTVSWYQQALGQGPQFIFQYYEEEERQRGNFPDRFSGHQFPNYSSELNVNALLLGDSALYLCASSPPWPGDEKLFFGSGTQLSVL.

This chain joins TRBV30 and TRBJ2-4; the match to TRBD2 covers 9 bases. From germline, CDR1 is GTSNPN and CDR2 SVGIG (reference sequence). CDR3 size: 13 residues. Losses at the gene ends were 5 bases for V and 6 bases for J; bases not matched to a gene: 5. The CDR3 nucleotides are TGTGCCTGGGGGGGACTAGCTATAAACATTCAGTACTTC. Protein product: CAWGGLAINIQYF. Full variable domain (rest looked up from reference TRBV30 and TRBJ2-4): SQTIHQWPATLVQPVGSPLSLECTVEGTSNPNLYWYRQAAGRGLQLLFYSVGIGQISSEVPQNLSASRPQDRQFILSSKKLLLSDSGFYLCAWGGLAINIQYFGAGTRLSVL.

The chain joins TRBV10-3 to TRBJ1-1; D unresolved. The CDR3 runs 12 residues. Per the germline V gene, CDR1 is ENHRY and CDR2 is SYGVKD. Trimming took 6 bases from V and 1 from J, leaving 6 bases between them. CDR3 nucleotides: TGTGCCATCAGGCTAGGGAACACTGAAGCTTTCTTT. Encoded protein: CAIRLGNTEAFF.

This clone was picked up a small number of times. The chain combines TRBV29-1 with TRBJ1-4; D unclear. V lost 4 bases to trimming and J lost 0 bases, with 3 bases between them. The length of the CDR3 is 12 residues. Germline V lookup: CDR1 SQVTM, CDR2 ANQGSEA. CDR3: CSVAATNEKLFF. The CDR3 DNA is TGCAGCGTTGCAGCAACTAATGAAAAACTGTTTTTT. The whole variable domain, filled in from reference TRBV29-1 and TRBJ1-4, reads SAVISQKPSRDICQRGTSLTIQCQVDSQVTMMFWYRQQPGQSLTLIATANQGSEATYESGFVIDKFPISRPNLTFSTLTVSNMSPEDSSIYLCSVAATNEKLFFGSGTQLSVL.